The T cell receptor beta chain under discussion was sequenced for a study of blood T cell repertoires in COVID-19. The wider study: There were acute and convalescent COVID-19 samples, and they came from the United States, Italy and Spain. The cDNA or gDNA used as material had been derived from T cells, B-cell-depleted T cells, or PBMCs.

In the source study's methods: The authors estimated nucleated cell counts from reference gene primer amplification. Data came from immunoSEQ multiplex PCR; TCRdb stores just in-frame clones and leaves some out. V, J and clone size are those of that table, while D and trimming were read from the DNA. There are fewer than 250,000 clones in the sample; approximately 80% occur only once, and just under 20% lies in the top ten. Between the trimmed V and J ends, which lost 4 bases and 0 bases, there was a span of 7 bases. Germline V CDR1 and CDR2: SGHRS, YFSETQ. The CDR3 sequence is 14 residues long. The sample taken for sequencing was peripheral blood. The rearrangement uses TRBV5-1 and TRBJ1-4, with D uncertain. This TCR was sampled from a man in his thirties or forties with active or convalescent COVID-19. The CDR3 sequence is CASSQTTTNEKLFF. In DNA form, the CDR3 reads TGCGCCAGCAGCCAGACAACAACTAATGAAAAACTGTTTTTT.